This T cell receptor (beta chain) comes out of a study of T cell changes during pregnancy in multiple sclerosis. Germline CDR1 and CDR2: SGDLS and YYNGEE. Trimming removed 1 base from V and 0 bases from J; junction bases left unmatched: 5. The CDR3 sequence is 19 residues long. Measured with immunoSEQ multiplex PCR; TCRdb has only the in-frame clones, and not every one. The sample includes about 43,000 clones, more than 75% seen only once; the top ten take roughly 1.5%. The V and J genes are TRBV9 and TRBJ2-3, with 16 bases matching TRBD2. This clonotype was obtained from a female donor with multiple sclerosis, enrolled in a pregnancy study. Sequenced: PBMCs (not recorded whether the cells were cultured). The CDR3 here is CASSVRGLAGGVSTDTQYF. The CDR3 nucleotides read TGTGCCAGCAGCGTACGGGGACTAGCGGGAGGGGTGAGCACAGATACGCAGTATTTT.